These T cell receptor beta chains were read from a single sample in a study of OX40 agonist ivuxolimab in advanced cancers. Only in-frame clones appear in the TCRdb table, and some are missing; sequencing was by immunoSEQ multiplex PCR. The sample shows about 84,000 clones, roughly 84% of them seen only once. The material was CD4+ or CD8+ T cells sorted from blood, obtained in a trial of the OX40 agonist ivuxolimab. The receptors stem from an adult with an advanced solid tumor such as melanoma, head and neck, liver or kidney cancer. Both conserved end residues are part of each CDR3. A D gene is named only where the DNA matches it firmly. Where a row states a size, it is once, few, many or the class of an expanded clone; other rows omit it.

clone size,V gene,D gene,J gene,CDR3 protein,CDR3 DNA
few,TRBV30,NA,TRBJ1-1,CAGAMNTEAFF,TGTGCCGGCGCTATGAACACTGAAGCTTTCTTT
NA,TRBV7-2,NA,TRBJ2-3,CASRGGPTDTQYF,TGTGCCAGCAGGGGGGGGCCGACAGATACGCAGTATTTT
NA,TRBV7-2,TRBD1,TRBJ1-2,CASSRQGGNYGYTF,TGTGCCAGCAGCCGACAGGGAGGTAACTATGGCTACACCTTC
few,TRBV6-5,TRBD1,TRBJ1-5,CASSRTGNQPQHF,TGTGCCAGCAGTAGGACAGGGAATCAGCCCCAGCATTTT
NA,TRBV28,NA,TRBJ2-4,CASSFAGAGNIQYF,TGTGCCAGCAGTTTCGCGGGGGCCGGGAACATTCAGTACTTC
once,TRBV9,NA,TRBJ2-2,CASSVLSGRRNTGELFF,TGTGCCAGCAGCGTCTTAAGCGGGCGACGGAACACCGGGGAGCTGTTTTTT
NA,TRBV10-3,TRBD1,TRBJ1-2,CAITFTARGPNGYTF,TGTGCCATTACCTTTACCGCCAGGGGGCCGAATGGCTACACCTTC
NA,TRBV21-1,NA,TRBJ2-1,CASSAKLGGTAHPSSSYNEQFF,TGTGCCAGCAGCGCCAAGTTGGGGGGGACCGCGCATCCCTCAAGCTCCTACAATGAGCAGTTCTTC
NA,TRBV15,NA,TRBJ2-1,CATSRDWKRNEQFF,TGTGCCACCAGCAGAGATTGGAAGCGAAATGAGCAGTTCTTC
NA,TRBV7-2,NA,TRBJ2-1,CASSLASGGLINEQFF,TGTGCCAGCAGCTTAGCGTCTGGAGGGCTAATCAATGAGCAGTTCTTC
few,TRBV6-1,NA,TRBJ1-6,CASSAWSRASNSPLHF,TGTGCCAGCAGTGCGTGGTCGCGGGCTTCCAATTCACCCCTCCACTTT
once,TRBV11-2,NA,TRBJ1-1,CASSLAQRDEAFF,TGTGCCAGCAGCTTAGCACAGAGGGATGAAGCTTTCTTT
NA,TRBV9,NA,TRBJ1-6,CASSVVGDLGSPLHF,TGTGCCAGCAGCGTAGTTGGAGACTTGGGGTCACCCCTCCACTTT
NA,TRBV27,NA,TRBJ1-2,CASSSGDGYTF,TGTGCCAGCAGTTCCGGGGATGGCTACACCTTC
once,TRBV7-9,TRBD2,TRBJ2-7,CASSGRAGVTYEQYF,TGTGCCAGCAGCGGCCGAGCGGGGGTAACCTACGAGCAGTACTTC
NA,TRBV4-2,NA,TRBJ2-3,CASSQELGTQYF,TGTGCCAGCAGCCAAGAGCTTGGTACGCAGTATTTT
NA,TRBV11-3,NA,TRBJ1-1,CASSLEAGVEAFF,TGTGCCAGCAGCTTAGAGGCGGGAGTCGAAGCTTTCTTT
NA,TRBV5-4,NA,TRBJ2-3,CASSALIRGDGTDTQYF,TGTGCCAGCAGCGCCTTGATAAGGGGGGATGGGACAGATACGCAGTATTTT
NA,TRBV19,NA,TRBJ1-2,CASTSTGYGYTF,TGTGCCAGTACCTCAACAGGGTATGGCTACACCTTC
NA,TRBV7-8,NA,TRBJ1-5,CASSLATAGPQHF,TGTGCCAGCAGCTTAGCTACGGCTGGGCCCCAGCATTTT
once,TRBV7-8,NA,TRBJ1-1,CASSSPGVTEAFF,TGTGCCAGCAGCTCCCCAGGGGTGACTGAAGCTTTCTTT
once,TRBV4-1,NA,TRBJ2-1,CASSQSGAYPNEQFF,TGCGCCAGCAGCCAATCTGGGGCTTACCCCAATGAGCAGTTCTTC
NA,TRBV28,NA,TRBJ1-1,CASSLLGRALYNTEAFF,TGTGCCAGCAGTCTTCTGGGCAGGGCCCTATATAACACTGAAGCTTTCTTT
NA,TRBV11-2,TRBD2,TRBJ2-3,CASKSIVGGVTDTQYF,TGTGCCAGCAAATCCATAGTCGGGGGGGTCACAGATACGCAGTATTTT
NA,TRBV6-1,TRBD1,TRBJ1-1,CASRDRVWAFF,TGTGCCAGCAGAGACAGGGTTTGGGCTTTCTTT
NA,TRBV7-2,TRBD1,TRBJ1-2,CASRTTGGAGYGYTF,TGTGCCAGCAGGACGACAGGGGGCGCAGGCTATGGCTACACCTTC
few,TRBV6-1,NA,TRBJ1-3,CASTQGWSSGNTIYF,TGTGCCAGCACCCAGGGTTGGTCCTCTGGAAACACCATATATTTT
once,TRBV5-4,TRBD1,TRBJ1-1,CASTPKAGTGDIYGTEAFF,TGTGCCAGCACGCCAAAAGCGGGGACAGGGGATATTTATGGGACTGAAGCTTTCTTT
NA,TRBV6-6,NA,TRBJ1-4,CASSYGQLNEKLFF,TGTGCCAGCAGTTACGGACAGCTGAATGAAAAACTGTTTTTT
NA,TRBV15,TRBD1,TRBJ2-1,CATSRDRVQNEQFF,TGTGCCACCAGCAGGGACAGGGTACAGAATGAGCAGTTCTTC
NA,TRBV29-1,NA,TRBJ1-1,CSVDRGSAEAFF,TGCAGCGTTGATCGAGGGAGCGCCGAAGCTTTCTTT
NA,TRBV5-1,TRBD2,TRBJ2-7,CASSFSGGGTYEQYF,TGCGCCAGCAGCTTTAGCGGGGGGGGTACCTACGAGCAGTACTTC
NA,TRBV6-6,NA,TRBJ2-3,CASSYSGTTDTQYF,TGTGCCAGCAGTTACTCGGGGACGACAGATACGCAGTATTTT
NA,TRBV2,TRBD2,TRBJ2-1,CASSSGASYNEQFF,TGTGCCAGTAGCAGCGGGGCCTCCTACAATGAGCAGTTCTTC